The 32 T cell receptor beta chains in this list originate from one sample, sequenced in a study of cytomegalovirus exposure and HLA in healthy donors. 60 Vbeta and 13 Jbeta primers were used in PCR. Sequencing used immunoSEQ multiplex PCR; TCRdb keeps in-frame clones, though not all of them. The repertoire holds about 82,000 clones, with 70% to 75% as singletons. Sequenced sample: PBMCs. The source is a woman between 50 and 59 years old in good health and CMV-seropositive.

The chain employs TRBV6-1 and TRBJ2-7; 7 positions match TRBD2. With 4 bases clipped from V and 4 bases from J, the junction kept 7 bases outside the gene matches. Germline lookup yields CDR1 MNHNS and CDR2 SASEGT. The CDR3 loop spans 14 amino acids. In DNA, the CDR3 is TGTGCCAGCAGTGTCGCGGCGGGGGAATACGAGCAGTACTTC. Translation gives CASSVAAGEYEQYF.

J is TRBJ2-5 and V is TRBV29-1; the D is unclear. V dropped 7 bases and J dropped 1 base, with 16 bases sitting between them. CDR1 and CDR2 from the germline V gene are SQVTM and ANQGSEA. This CDR3 has 14 amino acids. CDR3 in DNA: TGCAGCGCCCTGATCGACCAGGCCCAAGAGACCCAGTACTTC. It specifies CSALIDQAQETQYF.

The chain carries TRBV5-4 and TRBJ1-2; TRBD1 matches 9 bases. Trimming at V came to 7 bases and at J to 4 bases, leaving 17 bases not matched to a gene. CDR1 SGHNT and CDR2 YYREEE come from the germline V gene (reference sequence). The CDR3 has 17 residues. CDR3 protein: CASHPGTGRLDGYGYTF. The CDR3 DNA sequence: TGTGCCAGCCACCCTGGGACAGGGAGGCTAGACGGCTATGGCTACACCTTC.

This chain joins TRBV30 and TRBJ2-1; 9 bases line up with TRBD2. The CDR3 extends over 14 amino acids. The V and J ends lost 4 bases and 2 bases, in that order; junction bases with no gene match: 3. The germline V gene encodes CDR1 GTSNPN and CDR2 SVGIG (reference sequence). The CDR3 nucleotides read TGTGCCTGGACTAGGACTAGCGCCTACAATGAGCAGTTCTTC. Translation gives CAWTRTSAYNEQFF.

The chain is built from TRBV28 and TRBJ1-5, with 9 bases that match TRBD1. Trimming removed 3 bases from V and 12 bases from J; junction bases left unmatched: 9. Per the germline V gene, CDR1 is MDHEN and CDR2 is SYDVKM. This CDR3 is 14 amino acids long. CDR3 amino acids: CASSLSLTGGHQHF. CDR3 sequence (DNA): TGTGCCAGCAGTTTGTCCCTTACAGGGGGCCACCAGCATTTT. The full variable domain, in which reference TRBV28 and TRBJ1-5 provide the parts outside the CDR3, is DVKVTQSSRYLVKRTGEKVFLECVQDMDHENMFWYRQDPGLGLRLIYFSYDVKMKEKGDIPEGYSVSREKKERFSLILESASTNQTSMYLCASSLSLTGGHQHFGDGTRLSIL.

The rearrangement joins TRBV12-5 to TRBJ2-1; TRBD2 agrees at 12 bases. This CDR3 has 18 residues. V lost 1 base and J lost 8; bases outside the gene matches: 12. Germline V gene sequence: CDR1 LGHNT, CDR2 FRNRAP. CDR3 sequence: CASGLGLAGEIRFDEQFF. The CDR3, as DNA: TGTGCTAGTGGTTTGGGACTAGCGGGAGAGATCCGTTTCGATGAGCAGTTCTTC.

This clone came up a few times. V usage is TRBV2 and J usage is TRBJ2-5, with TRBD1 as a possible D gene (6 bases). Germline CDR1 and CDR2: SNHLY and FYNNEI. CDR3 length equals 14 residues. Between the trimmed V and J ends, which lost 10 bases and 5 bases, there was a span of 20 bases. The CDR3 sequence: CATGQKGIGETQYF. The CDR3 nucleotides read TGTGCCACCGGACAGAAGGGAATCGGGGAGACCCAGTACTTC.

CDR3 DNA: TGTGCCAGCAGTGGACACCTTCAAGAGACCCAGTACTTC. Encoded protein: CASSGHLQETQYF. J is TRBJ2-5 and V is TRBV2; D ambiguous. The CDR3 length is 13 residues. Looked up from germline, CDR1 is SNHLY and CDR2 is FYNNEI. V lost 4 bases and J lost 2, with 8 bases in between. Together with reference TRBV2 and TRBJ2-5, the CDR3 gives the full variable domain: EPEVTQTPSHQVTQMGQEVILRCVPISNHLYFYWYRQILGQKVEFLVSFYNNEISEKSEIFDDQFSVERPDGSNFTLKIRSTKLEDSAMYFCASSGHLQETQYFGPGTRLLVL.

The chain has TRBV9 and TRBJ2-2; 7 positions match TRBD1. This CDR3 has 21 amino acids. The V gene's germline CDR1 is SGDLS and CDR2 YYNGEE. The V gene end was trimmed by 0 bases and the J gene end by 2 bases; junction bases not matched to a gene: 19. The CDR3 reads CASSVELSRGFGTANTGELFF. The CDR3, as DNA: TGTGCCAGCAGCGTAGAATTATCTAGGGGGTTCGGGACAGCAAACACCGGGGAGCTGTTTTTT. Using reference TRBV9 and TRBJ2-2 for the parts outside the CDR3, the full variable domain is DSGVTQTPKHLITATGQRVTLRCSPRSGDLSVYWYQQSLDQGLQFLIQYYNGEERAKGNILERFSAQQFPDLHSELNLSSLELGDSALYFCASSVELSRGFGTANTGELFFGEGSRLTVL.

The chain links TRBV29-1 to TRBJ2-2; TRBD2 matches 16 bases. V shed 5 bases, J shed 6 bases, and the junction held 9 bases outside the gene matches. The V gene's germline CDR1 is SQVTM and CDR2 ANQGSEA. This CDR3 is built from 17 residues. This CDR3 is CSVKTGTSGRASGELFF. The DNA of the CDR3 is TGCAGCGTTAAAACCGGGACTAGCGGGAGGGCCTCCGGGGAGCTGTTTTTT.

The gene calls are TRBV5-1 and TRBJ2-5, with D maybe TRBD1 (6 bases). Trimming removed 4 bases at V and 4 bases at J, with 11 bases between. Germline V gene data show CDR1 as SGHRS and CDR2 as YFSETQ. This CDR3 comprises 13 residues. CDR3 in amino acids: CASSTTGLETQYF. In DNA form, the CDR3 reads TGCGCCAGCAGCACCACAGGGTTAGAGACCCAGTACTTC.

The genes are TRBV19 and TRBJ2-2; 10 bases align to TRBD1. CDR1 LNHDA and CDR2 SQIVND come from the germline V gene (reference sequence). The CDR3 has 14 amino acids. The V segment lost 11 bases and the J segment 5 bases; nucleotides outside the gene matches: 8. The CDR3 protein is CASRGTGETGELFF. The DNA for the CDR3 is TGTGCCTCACGGGGGACAGGGGAGACCGGGGAGCTGTTTTTT. Together with reference TRBV19 and TRBJ2-2, the CDR3 gives the full variable domain: DGGITQSPKYLFRKEGQNVTLSCEQNLNHDAMYWYRQDPGQGLRLIYYSQIVNDFQKGDIAEGYSVSREKKESFPLTVTSAQKNPTAFYLCASRGTGETGELFFGEGSRLTVL.

The CDR3 region has the DNA TGTGCCAGCAGCTACAGGGGTGCGGAGACCCAGTACTTC. It is translated as CASSYRGAETQYF. This rearrangement joins TRBV7-9 to TRBJ2-5; 7 bases map to TRBD1. CDR1 SEHNR and CDR2 FQNEAQ come from the germline V gene (reference sequence). V lost 4 bases, J lost 5 bases, and 4 bases stayed unmatched. The CDR3 totals 13 residues.

The chain couples TRBV18 to TRBJ2-2; D is possibly TRBD1 (5 bases). Germline-derived CDR1 and CDR2 are KGHSH and LQKENI. V was shortened by 6 bases and J by 1 base, with 9 bases between the two germline ends. The CDR3 length is 14 residues. The chain's CDR3 is CASSPTGNTGELFF. The CDR3 coding sequence is TGTGCCAGCTCTCCTACAGGGAACACCGGGGAGCTGTTTTTT.

Note on this clone: The junction departs from the called germline gene at one end, perhaps through a read error. This rearrangement joins TRBV5-1 to TRBJ2-2; 12 bases fit TRBD1. Per germline, CDR1 SGHRS and CDR2 YFSETQ. The CDR3 consists of 19 residues. The CDR3 here is CASGFPPGQGAGSTGELFF. The CDR3 coding sequence is TGCGCCAGCGGCTTCCCCCCGGGACAGGGGGCTGGTAGCACCGGGGAGCTGTTTTTT.

The chain is built from TRBV30 and TRBJ2-3, with 11 bases aligning to TRBD1. The CDR3 has 14 amino acids. Per the germline V gene, CDR1 is GTSNPN and CDR2 is SVGIG (reference sequence). V gave up 4 bases and J gave up 3 bases; unmatched junction bases: 3. DNA for the CDR3: TGTGCCTGGATCGGGACAGGGGGTACAGATACGCAGTATTTT. Protein product: CAWIGTGGTDTQYF.

A few counts support this clone. The chain recombines TRBV28 with TRBJ2-5; weak D call: TRBD2 (5 bases). Looked up from germline, CDR1 is MDHEN and CDR2 is SYDVKM. The CDR3 is 13 residues long. The V and J ends lost 4 bases and 7 bases respectively, with 13 bases between them. CDR3 sequence: CASSSQLRGTQYF. The CDR3 DNA reads as TGTGCCAGCAGTTCGCAACTCCGGGGGACCCAGTACTTC.

This clone appeared a few times. The CDR3 DNA reads as TGTGCCAGCAGCTTGCAGGGGGCAGATACGCAGTATTTT. It encodes CASSLQGADTQYF. The chain couples TRBV5-4 to TRBJ2-3; 7 nucleotides agree with TRBD1. In germline, CDR1 is SGHNT, CDR2 YYREEE (reference sequence). J was trimmed by 4 bases and V by 1 base; bases with no gene match: 0. The CDR3 loop spans 13 amino acids.

The CDR3 loop reads CASRRQGGYEQYF. For the CDR3, the DNA is TGTGCCAGCCGGCGACAGGGGGGCTACGAGCAGTACTTC. The rearrangement uses TRBV6-5 and TRBJ2-5; TRBD1 matches at 9 bases. The closer fit of TRBJ2-7 to the DNA end suggests the J call may be wrong. The CDR3 extends over 13 amino acids. CDR1 and CDR2 from the germline V gene are MNHEY and SVGAGI.

The chain couples TRBV11-3 to TRBJ2-2, with D perhaps matching TRBD2 (6 bases). This CDR3 is 15 amino acids long. The V gene's germline CDR1 is SGHNT and CDR2 YENEEA. V lost 6 bases and J lost 5, with 16 bases in between. The CDR3 region is CASRLRRAGTGELFF. CDR3 bases: TGTGCCAGCAGACTGAGGAGGGCGGGAACCGGGGAGCTGTTTTTT. The variable domain in full, with the rest retrieved from reference TRBV11-3 and TRBJ2-2, is EAGVVQSPRYKIIEKKQPVAFWCNPISGHNTLYWYLQNLGQGPELLIRYENEEAVDDSQLPKDRFSAERLKGVDSTLKIQPAELGDSAVYLCASRLRRAGTGELFFGEGSRLTVL.

The chain uses TRBV29-1 and TRBJ1-2; tentative D call: TRBD1 (5 bases). CDR1 and CDR2 from the germline V gene are SQVTM and ANQGSEA. The CDR3 is 12 residues long. The V and J ends lost 3 bases and 8 bases respectively, with 13 bases between them. DNA for the CDR3: TGCAGCGTTGATAAAGGGGTTGAGGGCTACACCTTC. Protein: CSVDKGVEGYTF. Supplemented by reference TRBV29-1 and TRBJ1-2, the full variable domain reads SAVISQKPSRDICQRGTSLTIQCQVDSQVTMMFWYRQQPGQSLTLIATANQGSEATYESGFVIDKFPISRPNLTFSTLTVSNMSPEDSSIYLCSVDKGVEGYTFGSGTRLTVV.

In this sample, this clone turned up a few times. This chain uses TRBV5-6 with TRBJ2-2; no clear D gene. Germline V gene sequence: CDR1 SGHDT, CDR2 YYEEEE. Trimming removed 7 bases at V and 6 bases at J, with 13 bases between. The CDR3 is made up of 13 amino acids. CDR3 in amino acids: CASSQSPPGELFF. The CDR3 DNA reads TGTGCCAGCTCCCAAAGCCCCCCCGGGGAGCTGTTTTTT.

V and J are TRBV2 and TRBJ2-2; 11 nucleotides match TRBD2. The length of the CDR3 is 15 residues. Unmatched junction bases numbered 4, after V lost 6 bases and J lost 4 bases. The germline CDR1 and CDR2 sequences are SNHLY and FYNNEI. The CDR3 sequence: CASRETSGATGELFF. As DNA, the CDR3 is TGTGCCAGCAGGGAGACTAGCGGGGCCACCGGGGAGCTGTTTTTT.

This clone was counted once. The genes are TRBV7-9 and TRBJ1-1; 9 nucleotides agree with TRBD1. This CDR3 spans 18 amino acids. J gave up 2 bases and V 4 bases, and 14 bases lay outside the gene matches. Germline lookup yields CDR1 SEHNR and CDR2 FQNEAQ (reference sequence). The CDR3 sequence: CASSSTIARDRDNTEAFF. CDR3 nucleotides: TGTGCCAGCAGCTCGACGATAGCCCGGGACAGGGACAACACTGAAGCTTTCTTT.

The J gene is TRBJ1-2, the V gene TRBV7-9, with a possible D match to TRBD1 (6 bases). The CDR3 sequence is 15 residues long. V was clipped by 3 bases and J by 13 bases, with 24 bases between them. CDR1 and CDR2 from the germline V gene are SEHNR and FQNEAQ (reference sequence). The CDR3 DNA is TGTGCCAGCAGCTTCATCCAGGGGTATCCGGGGTTTAGCACCTTC. Translating it yields CASSFIQGYPGFSTF.

This clone was counted a single time. This chain links TRBV5-6 with TRBJ2-2; 11 bases are shared with TRBD2. Germline V gene lookup returns CDR1 SGHDT and CDR2 YYEEEE. V shed 0 bases and J 7 bases; nucleotides not matched to a gene: 5. The length of the CDR3 is 16 residues. CDR3 sequence (DNA): TGTGCCAGCAGCTTGGGACTAGCGGGAATCAACGGGGAGCTGTTTTTT. This codes for CASSLGLAGINGELFF.

The V gene is TRBV29-1, the J gene TRBJ2-7; the D gene is possibly TRBD1 (6 bases). Germline V gene data show CDR1 as SQVTM and CDR2 as ANQGSEA. With 4 bases removed from V and 6 bases from J, the gap between germline ends came to 16 bases. CDR3 length: 13 residues. CDR3 protein: CSVGQARDGEQYF. The CDR3 region has the DNA TGCAGCGTTGGACAGGCACGGGATGGCGAGCAGTACTTC.

This clone is classed as large. V and J are TRBV7-8 and TRBJ2-1; 11 bases match TRBD2. Trimming at V came to 5 bases and at J to 8 bases, leaving 17 bases not matched to a gene. The germline V gene has CDR1 SGHVS and CDR2 FQNEAQ. CDR3 size: 18 residues. The CDR3 spells CASSQSLPLTSGTDEQFF. The CDR3 nucleotides read TGTGCCAGCAGCCAATCCCTACCGCTGACTAGCGGGACCGATGAGCAGTTCTTC.

The chain recombines TRBV15 with TRBJ1-2; 11 nucleotides agree with TRBD1. Looked up from germline, CDR1 is LNHNV and CDR2 is YYDKDF (reference sequence). The length of the CDR3 is 16 residues. After removal of 1 base from V and 6 bases from J, the junction contained 7 bases not matched to a gene. CDR3 coding DNA: TGTGCCACCAGCAGAGTATCACGGGACAGGGGGGATGGCTACACCTTC. It is translated as CATSRVSRDRGDGYTF. The whole variable domain, filled in from reference TRBV15 and TRBJ1-2, reads DAMVIQNPRYQVTQFGKPVTLSCSQTLNHNVMYWYQQKSSQAPKLLFHYYDKDFNNEADTPDNFQSRRPNTSFCFLDIRSPGLGDTAMYLCATSRVSRDRGDGYTFGSGTRLTVV.

The chain employs TRBV7-2 and TRBJ2-7; possibly TRBD1 for D (5 bases). The V end lost 5 bases, the J end lost 2 bases, and 10 bases lay between the germline ends. The CDR3 spans 13 residues. Germline V gene lookup returns CDR1 SGHTA and CDR2 FQGNSA. For the CDR3, the DNA is TGTGCCAGCAGCCTAAGGGGCACCTACGAGCAGTACTTC. Translated, it gives CASSLRGTYEQYF.

The chain carries TRBV28 and TRBJ1-5; D is perhaps TRBD1 (5 bases). The CDR3 is made up of 19 amino acids. The V end lost 5 bases, the J end lost 0 bases, and 23 bases lay between the germline ends. Germline V CDR1 and CDR2: MDHEN, SYDVKM. CDR3 in DNA: TGTGCCAGCAGTAAATTATCTTTACTGGGGCGTAATAGCAATCAGCCCCAGCATTTT. Encoded protein: CASSKLSLLGRNSNQPQHF.

The rearrangement joins TRBV14 to TRBJ2-7; D may be TRBD2 (6 bases). CDR3 length: 16 amino acids. Germline-derived CDR1 and CDR2 are SGHDN and FVKESK. V was shortened by 4 bases and J by 0 bases, with 16 bases between the two germline ends. Here the CDR3 DNA reads TGTGCCAGCAGCCCGACCGGGCTAGCGATCTCCTACGAGCAGTACTTC. Protein product: CASSPTGLAISYEQYF.